This T cell receptor beta chain was identified during a study of response to subunit inactivated influenza vaccine. Study outcomes and limitations: Seasonal influenza vaccination, on each occasion, was suggested by the authors to recruit few new T cells.

V was cut by 4 bases and J by 6 bases, with 22 bases left in between. Germline assignment: CDR1 SQVTM and CDR2 ANQGSEA. The length of the CDR3 is 15 residues. In regard to this clonotype: What it binds is unknown.

One entry per CDR3 protein, called by TCRdb with MiXCR from the RT-PCR reads. The sample includes about 700,000 distinct CDR3 sequences, more than 15% seen only once; the top ten take roughly 12%. The sequenced sample was PBMCs from blood, obtained 12 days after vaccination. The V call is TRBV29-1, the J call TRBJ2-7; D is perhaps TRBD2 (6 bases). This receptor was obtained from a man aged 50 to 60 who received an inactivated influenza vaccine. The CDR3: CSVVLPGGEGGEQYF. The CDR3 coding sequence is TGCAGCGTTGTCCTCCCCGGGGGTGAAGGTGGCGAGCAGTACTTC.